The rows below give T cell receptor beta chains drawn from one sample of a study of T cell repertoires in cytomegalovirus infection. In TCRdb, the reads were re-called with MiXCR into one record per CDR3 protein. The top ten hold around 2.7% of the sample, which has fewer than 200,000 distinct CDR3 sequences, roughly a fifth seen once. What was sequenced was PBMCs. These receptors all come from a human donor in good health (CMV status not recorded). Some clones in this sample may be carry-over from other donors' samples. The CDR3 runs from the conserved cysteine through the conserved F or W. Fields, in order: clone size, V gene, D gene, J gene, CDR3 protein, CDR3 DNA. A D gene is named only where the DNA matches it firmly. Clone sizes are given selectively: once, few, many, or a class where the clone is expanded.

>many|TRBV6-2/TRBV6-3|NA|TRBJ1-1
CASSYSIREGDTEAFF
TGTGCCAGCAGTTACTCGATACGGGAAGGGGACACTGAAGCTTTCTTT
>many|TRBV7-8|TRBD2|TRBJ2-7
CASSISGRSYEQYF
TGTGCCAGCAGCATTAGCGGGAGGTCCTACGAGCAGTACTTC
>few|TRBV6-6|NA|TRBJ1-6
CASSYPTVQGRYSPLHF
TGTGCCAGCAGTTACCCAACCGTCCAGGGTCGGTATTCACCCCTCCACTTT
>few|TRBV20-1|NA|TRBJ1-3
CSARWLGGNTIYF
TGCAGTGCTAGATGGTTAGGTGGAAACACCATATATTTT
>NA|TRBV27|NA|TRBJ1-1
CASSFVDANTEAFF
TGTGCCAGCAGTTTCGTGGACGCGAACACTGAAGCTTTCTTT
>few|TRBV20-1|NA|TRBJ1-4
CSACGQFLSNEKLFF
TGCAGTGCTTGCGGACAATTCCTCTCAAATGAAAAACTGTTTTTT
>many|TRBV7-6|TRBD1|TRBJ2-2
CASSLAGGGPGGELFF
TGTGCCAGCAGCTTAGCAGGGGGCGGTCCGGGCGGGGAGCTGTTTTTT
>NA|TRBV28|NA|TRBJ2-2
CASSSSGVTGELFF
TGTGCCAGCAGTTCATCCGGGGTCACCGGGGAGCTGTTTTTT
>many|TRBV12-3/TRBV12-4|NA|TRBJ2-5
CASSFGARGRRETQYF
TGTGCCAGCAGTTTCGGGGCTCGGGGGAGGAGAGAGACCCAGTACTTC
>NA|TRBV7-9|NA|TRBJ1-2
CASSPWSINGGYTF
TGTGCCAGCAGCCCCTGGAGTATTAACGGTGGCTACACCTTC
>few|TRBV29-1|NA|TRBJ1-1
CSAEASLNTEAFF
TGCAGCGCCGAGGCAAGTTTGAACACTGAAGCTTTCTTT
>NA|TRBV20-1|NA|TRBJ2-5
CSARSSKVRAETQYF
TGCAGTGCTAGATCTTCCAAAGTGCGGGCGGAGACCCAGTACTTC
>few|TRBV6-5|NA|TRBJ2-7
CASSYSSGASYEQYF
TGTGCCAGCAGTTACTCATCTGGGGCTTCCTACGAGCAGTACTTC
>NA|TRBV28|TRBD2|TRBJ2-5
CASNPRTSGGPRETQYF
TGTGCCAGCAACCCCAGGACTAGCGGGGGCCCCAGGGAGACCCAGTACTTC
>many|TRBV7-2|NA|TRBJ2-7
CASSLGQPYEQYF
TGTGCCAGCAGCTTAGGACAGCCCTACGAGCAGTACTTC
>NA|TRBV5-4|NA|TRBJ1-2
CASSLKLNYGYTF
TGTGCCAGCAGCTTGAAACTTAACTATGGCTACACCTTC
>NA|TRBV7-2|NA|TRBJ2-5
CASSLNPGAETQYF
TGTGCCAGCAGCTTAAACCCAGGGGCAGAGACCCAGTACTTC
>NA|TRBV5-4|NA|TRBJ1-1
CASSLAGALNTEAFF
TGTGCCAGCAGCTTGGCCGGCGCCCTTAACACTGAAGCTTTCTTT
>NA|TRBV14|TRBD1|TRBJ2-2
CASSAWTGVTGELFF
TGTGCCAGCAGCGCCTGGACAGGGGTCACCGGGGAGCTGTTTTTT
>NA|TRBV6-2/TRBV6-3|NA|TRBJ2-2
CASSQWPGPLSGELFF
TGTGCCAGCAGTCAATGGCCCGGGCCCCTGTCCGGGGAGCTGTTTTTT
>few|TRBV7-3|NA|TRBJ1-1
CASSLRETNTEAFF
TGTGCCAGCAGCTTAAGGGAGACAAACACTGAAGCTTTCTTT
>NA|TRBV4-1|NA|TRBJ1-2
CASSQGLGENYGYTF
TGCGCCAGCAGCCAAGGTTTGGGAGAGAACTATGGCTACACCTTC
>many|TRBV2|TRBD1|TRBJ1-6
CASEGLGAGGNSPLHF
TGTGCCAGCGAGGGATTGGGTGCAGGGGGGAATTCACCCCTCCACTTT
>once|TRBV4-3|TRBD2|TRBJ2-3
CASSQDTGLAGSDTQYF
TGCGCCAGCAGCCAAGATACGGGACTAGCGGGATCAGATACGCAGTATTTT